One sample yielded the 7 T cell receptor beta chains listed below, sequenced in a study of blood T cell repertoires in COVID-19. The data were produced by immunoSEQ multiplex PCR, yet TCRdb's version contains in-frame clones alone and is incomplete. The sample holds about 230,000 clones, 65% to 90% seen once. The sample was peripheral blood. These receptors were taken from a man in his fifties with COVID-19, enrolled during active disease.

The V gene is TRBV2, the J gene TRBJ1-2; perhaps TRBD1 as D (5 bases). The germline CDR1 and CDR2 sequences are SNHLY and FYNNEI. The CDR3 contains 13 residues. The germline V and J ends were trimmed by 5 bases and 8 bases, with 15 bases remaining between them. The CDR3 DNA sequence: TGTGCCAGCAGTTCACAGGACCGTCGGGGCTACACCTTC. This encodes CASSSQDRRGYTF.

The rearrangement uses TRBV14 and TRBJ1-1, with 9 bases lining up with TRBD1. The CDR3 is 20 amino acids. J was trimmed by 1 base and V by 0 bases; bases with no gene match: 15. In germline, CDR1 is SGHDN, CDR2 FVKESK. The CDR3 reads CASSQDFWGTGRSANTEAFF. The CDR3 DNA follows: TGTGCCAGCAGCCAAGATTTTTGGGGGACAGGGCGCTCAGCGAACACTGAAGCTTTCTTT.

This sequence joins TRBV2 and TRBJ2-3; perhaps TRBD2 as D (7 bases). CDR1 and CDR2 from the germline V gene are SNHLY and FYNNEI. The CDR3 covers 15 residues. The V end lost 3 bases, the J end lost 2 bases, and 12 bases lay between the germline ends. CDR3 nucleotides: TGTGCCAGCAGTGAGGGGGGGGGCTCCACAGATACGCAGTATTTT. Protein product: CASSEGGGSTDTQYF.

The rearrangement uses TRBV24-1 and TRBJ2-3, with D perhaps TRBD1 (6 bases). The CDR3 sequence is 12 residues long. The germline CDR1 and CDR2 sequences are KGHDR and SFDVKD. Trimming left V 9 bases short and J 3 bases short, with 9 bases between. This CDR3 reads CATGTGTDTQYF. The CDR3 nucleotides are TGTGCCACCGGTACAGGGACAGATACGCAGTATTTT.

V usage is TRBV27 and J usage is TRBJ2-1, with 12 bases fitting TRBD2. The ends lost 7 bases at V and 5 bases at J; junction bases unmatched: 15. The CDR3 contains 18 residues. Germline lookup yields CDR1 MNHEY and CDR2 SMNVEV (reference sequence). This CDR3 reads CASTHWASGGAVDNEQFF. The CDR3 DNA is TGTGCCAGCACCCATTGGGCTAGCGGGGGGGCGGTCGACAATGAGCAGTTCTTC.

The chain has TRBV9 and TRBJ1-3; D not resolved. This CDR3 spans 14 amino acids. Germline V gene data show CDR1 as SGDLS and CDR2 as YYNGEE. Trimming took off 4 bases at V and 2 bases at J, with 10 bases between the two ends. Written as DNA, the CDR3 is TGTGCCAGCAGCCCAAGAACAGCTGGAAACACCATATATTTT. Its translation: CASSPRTAGNTIYF.

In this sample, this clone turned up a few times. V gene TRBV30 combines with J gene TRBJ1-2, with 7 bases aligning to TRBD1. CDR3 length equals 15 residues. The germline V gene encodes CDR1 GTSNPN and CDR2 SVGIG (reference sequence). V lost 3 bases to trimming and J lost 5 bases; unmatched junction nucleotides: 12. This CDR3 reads CAWSPGGAGFYGYTF. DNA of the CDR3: TGTGCCTGGAGCCCAGGGGGTGCGGGGTTTTATGGCTACACCTTC.